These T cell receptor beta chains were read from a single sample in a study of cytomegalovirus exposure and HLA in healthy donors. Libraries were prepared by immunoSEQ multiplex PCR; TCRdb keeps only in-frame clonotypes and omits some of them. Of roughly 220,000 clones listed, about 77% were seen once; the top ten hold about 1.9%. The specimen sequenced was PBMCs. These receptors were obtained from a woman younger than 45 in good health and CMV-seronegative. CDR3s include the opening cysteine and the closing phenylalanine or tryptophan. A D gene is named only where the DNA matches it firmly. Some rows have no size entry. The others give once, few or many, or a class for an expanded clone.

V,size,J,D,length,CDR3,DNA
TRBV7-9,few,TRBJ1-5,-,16,CASSPRPGGTNQPQHF,TGTGCCAGCAGCCCCCGCCCCGGGGGGACGAATCAGCCCCAGCATTTT
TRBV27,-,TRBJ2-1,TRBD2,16,CASSLRLAGGPNEQFF,TGTGCCAGCAGTTTAAGGCTAGCGGGAGGGCCCAATGAGCAGTTCTTC
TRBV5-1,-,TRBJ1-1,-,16,CASSLDIRGSGAEAFF,TGCGCCAGCAGCTTGGACATCAGGGGATCAGGCGCTGAAGCTTTCTTT
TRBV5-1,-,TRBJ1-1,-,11,CASSQNTEAFF,TGCGCCAGCAGCCAGAACACTGAAGCTTTCTTT
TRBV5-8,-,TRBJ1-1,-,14,CASLIQGLGSEAFF,TGTGCCAGCCTCATCCAGGGGTTGGGCTCTGAAGCTTTCTTT
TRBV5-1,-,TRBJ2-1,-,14,CASSLGQSSNEQFF,TGCGCCAGCAGCTTGGGGCAGTCCTCCAATGAGCAGTTCTTC
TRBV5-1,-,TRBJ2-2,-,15,CASSLTGSNTGELFF,TGCGCCAGCAGCTTGACCGGGAGTAACACCGGGGAGCTGTTTTTT
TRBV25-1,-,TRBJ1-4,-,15,CASSVGAGTNEKLFF,TGTGCCAGCAGTGTAGGGGCGGGGACTAATGAAAAACTGTTTTTT
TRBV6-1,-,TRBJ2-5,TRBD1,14,CASSPGTAQETQYF,TGTGCCAGCAGTCCCGGGACAGCCCAAGAGACCCAGTACTTC
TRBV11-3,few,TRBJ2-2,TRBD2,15,CASSLESGGTGELFF,TGTGCCAGCAGCTTAGAGTCGGGGGGCACCGGGGAGCTGTTTTTT
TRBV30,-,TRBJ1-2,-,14,CAWSAGVVNYGYTF,TGTGCCTGGAGTGCGGGGGTAGTAAACTATGGCTACACCTTC
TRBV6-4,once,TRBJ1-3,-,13,CASRGGAGNTIYF,TGTGCCAGCAGGGGGGGAGCTGGAAACACCATATATTTT
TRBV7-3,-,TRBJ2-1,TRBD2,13,CASSLSGGYEQFF,TGTGCCAGCAGCTTATCCGGGGGGTATGAGCAGTTCTTC
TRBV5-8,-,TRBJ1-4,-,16,CASSSDRRTTNEKLFF,TGTGCCAGCAGCTCCGACAGGCGGACAACTAATGAAAAACTGTTTTTT
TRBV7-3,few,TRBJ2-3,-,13,CASSVSMSDTQYF,TGTGCCAGCAGCGTCTCTATGTCAGATACGCAGTATTTT
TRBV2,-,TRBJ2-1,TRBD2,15,CASTREGFSYNEQFF,TGTGCCAGCACCCGGGAGGGCTTCTCCTACAATGAGCAGTTCTTC
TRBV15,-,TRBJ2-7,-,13,CATSREVADEQYF,TGTGCCACCAGCAGAGAGGTGGCCGACGAGCAGTACTTC
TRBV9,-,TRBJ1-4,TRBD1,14,CASSHGQGSEKLFF,TGTGCCAGCAGCCACGGACAGGGGTCTGAAAAACTGTTTTTT